This is a list of T cell receptor beta chains from one sample in a study of CD8+CD57+ T cells in acquired aplastic anemia. Using its own MiXCR run on the reads, TCRdb lists one record per CDR3 protein. The repertoire holds approximately 81,000 distinct CDR3 sequences, with 40% to 55% as singletons. The sequenced material came from sorted CD4+, CD8+, or CD8+CD57+ T cells (not recorded which) from PBMCs. These receptors all come from a human donor in good health, serving as a control. The CDR3 runs from the conserved cysteine through the conserved F or W.

V gene	J gene	CDR3 protein
TRBV24-1	TRBJ2-1	CATSDTGNNEQFF
TRBV19	TRBJ2-1	CASSITAETYNEQFF
TRBV27	TRBJ1-5	CASSLWGRGGNQPQHF
TRBV20-1	TRBJ2-7	CSATPHRGPSYEQYF
TRBV2	TRBJ1-5	CASAGYSNQPQHF
TRBV2	TRBJ1-5	CASTRGMVQPQHF
TRBV7-9	TRBJ2-7	CASSPSGSSYEQYF
TRBV24-1	TRBJ1-5	CATSDRTESNQPQHF
TRBV7-2	TRBJ2-7	CASESGSEQYF
TRBV19	TRBJ2-3	CASSHIRSTGKGTDTQYF
TRBV12-3/TRBV12-4	TRBJ1-2	CASRARDRFYGYTF
TRBV12-3/TRBV12-4	TRBJ1-4	CASSSGGPEKLFF
TRBV5-1	TRBJ2-7	CASSSGTGTYEQYF
TRBV6-5	TRBJ1-1	CASSYSGGMNTEAFF
TRBV7-9	TRBJ2-5	CASGAGETETQYF
TRBV7-8	TRBJ1-1	CASSLSGNTEAFF
TRBV6-1	TRBJ2-7	CASSVVGGRDEQYF
TRBV3-1	TRBJ2-2	CASSQEWGNTGELFF
TRBV15	TRBJ2-7	CATSNADTYEQYF
TRBV19	TRBJ2-3	CASSIVGTQYF
TRBV29-1	TRBJ1-2	CSVEEGLAGTDGYTF
TRBV15	TRBJ2-1	CATSRDSGGGARNEQFF
TRBV9	TRBJ2-3	CASSLAGSTDTQYF
TRBV7-2	TRBJ2-7	CASSLGSFYEQYF
TRBV10-3	TRBJ2-3	CAISGTSGADTQYF
TRBV2	TRBJ1-1	CASYGGGTEAFF
TRBV3-1	TRBJ1-2	CASSQDFGLTQANYGYTF
TRBV10-3	TRBJ1-5	CAISATGQEPQHF
TRBV10-2	TRBJ2-3	CASQEGGASTDTQYF
TRBV4-2	TRBJ2-7	CASSPRTSGTGLFEQYF
TRBV6-6	TRBJ1-1	CASTADTEAFF
TRBV7-6	TRBJ1-5	CASCPSAGSGNQPQHF
TRBV2	TRBJ1-2	CASSEALWDPNTF
TRBV20-1	TRBJ2-7	CSARGLGAYEQYF
TRBV19	TRBJ2-1	CACGGRVNEQFF
TRBV5-1	TRBJ2-5	CASSSGTGLDVIETQYF
TRBV12-3/TRBV12-4	TRBJ2-5	CASSSTSGRAETQYF
TRBV27	TRBJ2-1	CASRRQGSKDNEQFF
TRBV25-1	TRBJ2-3	CACSARDYGASSTDTQYF
TRBV2	TRBJ2-5	CACRQGAGLAETQYF
TRBV5-6	TRBJ2-1	CASSSDWAVEQFF
TRBV4-1	TRBJ2-7	CASSQGEGRYEQYF
TRBV12-3/TRBV12-4	TRBJ2-7	CASSQGLAGNEQYF
TRBV24-1	TRBJ1-1	CATSSGNTEAFF
TRBV5-1	TRBJ2-7	CASTGGQAYEQYF
TRBV25-1	TRBJ2-1	CASSEYLAELFF
TRBV24-1	TRBJ1-1	CATSLRSGSTEAFF
TRBV24-1	TRBJ2-3	CATYSGVSTDTQYF
TRBV12-3/TRBV12-4	TRBJ1-1	CASSSGTGGTEAFF
TRBV4-2	TRBJ2-2	CASLDSTGFDGTGELFF
TRBV9	TRBJ2-3	CASSVDEGIISTDTQYF
TRBV12-3/TRBV12-4	TRBJ2-1	CASSLAAEYNEQFF
TRBV10-3	TRBJ2-7	CAISAFENEQYF
TRBV25-1	TRBJ1-1	CASSAPGGGHTEAFF
TRBV2	TRBJ1-2	CASLKSPNYGYTF
TRBV11-1	TRBJ2-7	CASSNLPGQGTIYEQYF
TRBV25-1	TRBJ2-3	CASSALAGTYTDTQYF
TRBV5-6	TRBJ1-4	CASQGRNNEKLFF
TRBV24-1	TRBJ2-7	CASSSRPGVRWEQYF